The rows below give T cell receptor beta chains drawn from one sample of a study of post-analysis software for immune sequencing data. In TCRdb, the PCR reads were re-called with MiXCR into one record per CDR3 protein. The sample holds about 820,000 distinct CDR3 sequences; around 53% are singletons and the top ten take approximately 4.5%. The specimen sequenced was blood. These receptors were taken from a girl aged 5 to 17 with multiple sclerosis. CDR3s include the opening cysteine and the closing phenylalanine or tryptophan. The D gene is left open where the match is weak. Clone size is not always given. Where it is, it says once, few, many or a class for expanded clones.

CASSNLTTSATDTQYF,TGCGCCAGCAGCAACCTTACGACTAGCGCAACAGATACGCAGTATTTT,TRBV5-1,TRBJ2-3,TRBD2,once
CASSLSLGRPRQYF,TGTGCCAGCAGCTTGAGTCTTGGCAGGCCCCGGCAGTACTTC,TRBV7-9,TRBJ2-7,NA,NA
CASSEFQGATDTQYF,TGTGCCAGCAGTGAATTTCAGGGCGCCACAGATACGCAGTATTTT,TRBV25-1,TRBJ2-3,NA,few
CASSLEGTANTEAFF,TGTGCCAGCAGCTTAGAAGGAACAGCGAACACTGAAGCTTTCTTT,TRBV7-9,TRBJ1-1,NA,NA
CASLPGRRNYGYTF,TGTGCCAGCCTCCCGGGTCGTAGGAACTATGGCTACACCTTC,TRBV6-5,TRBJ1-2,NA,NA
CASSQGASVTYEQYF,TGTGCCAGCAGCCAAGGTGCCTCCGTAACCTACGAGCAGTACTTC,TRBV4-2,TRBJ2-7,NA,NA
CASSFLGGYEQYF,TGTGCCAGCAGTTTTTTGGGGGGCTACGAGCAGTACTTC,TRBV12-3/TRBV12-4,TRBJ2-7,NA,NA
CASGPRASSYEQYF,TGCGCCAGCGGACCAAGAGCAAGCTCCTACGAGCAGTACTTC,TRBV5-1,TRBJ2-7,NA,NA
CSVAIGTSGSNEQFF,TGCAGCGTTGCTATAGGGACTAGCGGTAGCAATGAGCAGTTCTTC,TRBV29-1,TRBJ2-1,TRBD2,NA
CASSVKQDQETQYF,TGTGCCAGCAGTGTAAAACAAGACCAAGAGACCCAGTACTTC,TRBV25-1,TRBJ2-5,NA,NA
CASSLGGASIKQFF,TGTGCCAGCAGCTTAGGGGGGGCTAGCATAAAGCAGTTCTTC,TRBV7-2,TRBJ2-1,NA,NA
CASSLWTGGTEAFF,TGTGCCAGCAGCTTATGGACAGGGGGAACTGAAGCTTTCTTT,TRBV7-9,TRBJ1-1,TRBD1,NA
CASKDNGANVLTF,TGCGCCAGCAAAGATAATGGGGCCAACGTCCTGACTTTC,TRBV5-1,TRBJ2-6,NA,few
CASSRQGNNEQYF,TGTGCCAGCAGCCGACAGGGGAATAACGAGCAGTACTTC,TRBV7-3,TRBJ2-7,TRBD1,few
CASSYSRVREQYF,TGTGCCAGCAGTTACTCGAGGGTGAGAGAGCAGTACTTC,TRBV6-5,TRBJ2-5,NA,few
CGATGTGVTGELFF,TGTGGGGCCACCGGGACAGGGGTTACCGGGGAGCTGTTTTTT,TRBV6-1,TRBJ2-2,TRBD1,NA
CASSFGQGSNQPQHF,TGTGCCAGCAGCTTCGGACAGGGAAGCAATCAGCCCCAGCATTTT,TRBV7-2,TRBJ1-5,TRBD1,NA
CASSQRLAGGQAKNIQYF,TGTGCCAGCAGCCAAAGGCTAGCGGGAGGGCAGGCCAAAAACATTCAGTACTTC,TRBV3-1,TRBJ2-4,TRBD2,few
CASRFPGVHYGYTF,TGTGCCAGCAGGTTCCCAGGGGTCCACTATGGCTACACCTTC,TRBV7-2,TRBJ1-2,NA,few
CASSLSGVYTEAFF,TGTGCCAGCAGCTTGTCCGGGGTATACACTGAAGCTTTCTTT,TRBV7-6,TRBJ1-1,NA,few
CASSQDGEAVYQPQHF,TGCGCCAGCAGCCAAGATGGGGAGGCAGTTTATCAGCCCCAGCATTTT,TRBV4-1,TRBJ1-5,NA,NA
CSAGPTGTLETQYF,TGCAGTGCTGGGCCTACGGGGACTCTGGAGACCCAGTACTTC,TRBV20-1,TRBJ2-5,NA,NA
CASSLLQNGNIQYF,TGCGCCAGCAGCTTGCTCCAAAACGGGAACATTCAGTACTTC,TRBV5-1,TRBJ2-4,NA,NA
CASSQNLRGRGRDEQFF,TGTGCCAGCAGCCAAAACCTGCGCGGGAGGGGCAGGGATGAGCAGTTCTTC,TRBV3-1,TRBJ2-1,TRBD2,NA
CASSLWGRGGEGAKNIQYF,TGTGCCAGCAGCTTATGGGGCCGTGGAGGGGAAGGTGCTAAAAACATTCAGTACTTC,TRBV7-6,TRBJ2-4,NA,few
CASSPRGLAGLQFSYNEQFF,TGTGCCAGCAGCCCACGCGGACTAGCGGGACTTCAATTTTCCTACAATGAGCAGTTCTTC,TRBV5-8,TRBJ2-1,TRBD2,NA
CSARDGRKGGEQFF,TGCAGTGCTAGGGATGGCAGGAAAGGGGGTGAGCAGTTCTTC,TRBV20-1,TRBJ2-1,NA,NA
CASSQAGTQETQYF,TGCGCCAGCAGCCAAGCAGGGACTCAAGAGACCCAGTACTTC,TRBV4-1,TRBJ2-5,NA,few
CASSLAEGANEQYF,TGTGCCAGCAGCTTAGCGGAAGGGGCCAACGAGCAGTACTTC,TRBV7-8,TRBJ2-7,NA,NA
CASSLRAGGRNNEQFF,TGTGCCAGCAGCTTAAGGGCGGGGGGGCGGAACAATGAGCAGTTCTTC,TRBV7-6,TRBJ2-1,TRBD2,few
CSAPGLAGGDTQYF,TGCAGCGCGCCGGGACTAGCGGGGGGTGATACGCAGTATTTT,TRBV20-1,TRBJ2-3,TRBD2,NA
CSVGRTNTEAFF,TGCAGCGTTGGCAGGACTAACACTGAAGCTTTCTTT,TRBV29-1,TRBJ1-1,NA,NA
CAISETGGRDTQYF,TGTGCCATCAGTGAGACAGGGGGCCGGGATACGCAGTATTTT,TRBV10-3,TRBJ2-3,TRBD1,NA
CASSLAPAANTEAFF,TGTGCCAGCAGCTTAGCGCCGGCGGCGAACACTGAAGCTTTCTTT,TRBV7-9,TRBJ1-1,NA,few
CSVEHYQKNTEAFF,TGCAGCGTTGAACATTATCAGAAAAACACTGAAGCTTTCTTT,TRBV29-1,TRBJ1-1,NA,NA
CASSLGQGVYEQYF,TGCGCCAGCAGCTTGGGACAGGGGGTCTACGAGCAGTACTTC,TRBV7-6,TRBJ2-7,TRBD1,many
CASSLLGRQETQYF,TGTGCCAGCAGCTTACTTGGCAGGCAAGAGACCCAGTACTTC,TRBV7-8,TRBJ2-5,NA,NA
CASSGGTYTDTQYF,TGTGCCAGCAGCGGCGGGACGTACACAGATACGCAGTATTTT,TRBV7-2,TRBJ2-3,NA,NA
CASSYSAQTYNEQFF,TGTGCCAGCAGTTACTCGGCACAGACCTACAATGAGCAGTTCTTC,TRBV6-6,TRBJ2-1,NA,NA
CSVSGQSSSGANVLTF,TGCAGCGTCTCGGGACAGAGTAGCTCTGGGGCCAACGTCCTGACTTTC,TRBV29-1,TRBJ2-6,TRBD1,NA
CSVEDFGGRPYEQYF,TGCAGCGTTGAAGATTTTGGCGGGAGGCCTTACGAGCAGTACTTC,TRBV29-1,TRBJ2-7,TRBD2,NA
CASSPSFGAPGEQYF,TGTGCTAGCAGCCCGTCGTTTGGGGCACCGGGCGAGCAGTACTTC,TRBV7-7,TRBJ2-7,NA,NA
CSARDKPGNYGYTF,TGCAGTGCTAGAGATAAGCCGGGGAACTATGGCTACACCTTC,TRBV20-1,TRBJ1-2,NA,NA
CSARDSVPYEQYF,TGCAGTGCCAGGGACAGTGTCCCCTACGAGCAGTACTTC,TRBV20-1,TRBJ2-7,TRBD1,NA
CATSLSNYEQYF,TGTGCCACCAGCCTTTCCAATTACGAGCAGTACTTC,TRBV15,TRBJ2-7,NA,NA
CASTLGPQETQYF,TGTGCCAGCACGCTAGGCCCCCAAGAGACCCAGTACTTC,TRBV6-5,TRBJ2-5,NA,NA
CASSLVGGASGNNEQYF,TGTGCCAGCAGCTTAGTGGGCGGGGCTAGCGGAAACAATGAGCAGTACTTC,TRBV7-2,TRBJ2-7,TRBD2,NA
CSVGGTTTYNEQFF,TGCAGCGTTGGGGGGACTACTACCTACAATGAGCAGTTCTTC,TRBV29-1,TRBJ2-1,TRBD2,NA
CATRGVGGNQPQHF,TGTGCCACTAGGGGCGTCGGGGGAAATCAGCCCCAGCATTTT,TRBV25-1,TRBJ1-5,NA,once
CASRRTVNYEQYF,TGCGCCAGCAGACGGACAGTTAACTACGAGCAGTACTTC,TRBV5-1,TRBJ2-7,NA,few
CASNLLGGETQYF,TGTGCCAGCAACTTACTTGGAGGAGAGACCCAGTACTTC,TRBV7-3,TRBJ2-5,NA,NA
CSARRASGSGEQFF,TGCAGTGCTAGGCGGGCTAGCGGGAGTGGAGAGCAGTTCTTC,TRBV20-1,TRBJ2-1,TRBD2,NA
CASSQAATDGAYEQYF,TGTGCCAGCAGCCAAGCCGCGACGGATGGCGCCTACGAGCAGTACTTC,TRBV4-2,TRBJ2-7,NA,NA